The 15 T cell receptor beta chains below all came from one sample that was sequenced in a study of T cells in Graves' hyperthyroidism and ophthalmopathy. RNA transcripts yielded amplified TCR beta CDR3 regions. The primer set for the first-round RT-PCR of the TCR CDR3 was HTBI. TCRdb passed the multiplex PCR reads through MiXCR, listing each CDR3 protein once. The sample holds 350,000 or so distinct CDR3 sequences; 15% to 20% are singletons and the top ten take about 53%. The sequencing sample was made of blood. These receptors all come from a woman in her 50s with Graves' hyperthyroidism.

This clonotype was picked up a small number of times. The chain is built from TRBV5-6 and TRBJ1-4; 9 nucleotides match TRBD1. There are 15 residues in the CDR3. V dropped 3 bases and J dropped 5; count of bases not matched to a gene: 5. Germline V CDR1 and CDR2: SGHDT, YYEEEE. CDR3 amino acids: CASSSTGTGNEKLFF. The DNA for the CDR3 is TGTGCCAGCAGCTCGACCGGGACAGGGAATGAAAAACTGTTTTTT.

The chain couples TRBV20-1 to TRBJ2-7; 9 bases map to TRBD1. CDR1 DFQATT and CDR2 SNEGSKA come from the germline V gene (reference sequence). The J segment lost 5 bases and the V segment lost 1 base, leaving 3 bases of the junction unmatched. This CDR3 comprises 13 residues. CDR3 amino acids: CSARGDRENEQYF. CDR3 DNA: TGCAGTGCTAGAGGGGACAGGGAAAACGAGCAGTACTTC.

This clonotype was observed once. The chain has TRBV7-9 and TRBJ1-1; 7 bases map to TRBD1. Germline assignment: CDR1 SEHNR and CDR2 FQNEAQ (reference sequence). Losses at the gene ends were 1 base for V and 4 bases for J; bases not matched to a gene: 3. The CDR3 runs 14 residues. CDR3 nucleotides: TGTGCCAGCAGCTTAGAAGGGGGCGCCACTGAAGCTTTCTTT. Translation: CASSLEGGATEAFF.

This clonotype was observed at least ten times. The J gene is TRBJ1-5, the V gene TRBV18; D is uncertain. CDR1 is KGHSH and CDR2 is LQKENI in the germline V gene. The CDR3 is 15 residues long. Trimming pared 3 bases from V and 4 bases from J, leaving 13 bases between. The CDR3: CASSPLGSANQPQHF. DNA of the CDR3: TGTGCCAGCTCACCTTTAGGCAGCGCAAATCAGCCCCAGCATTTT.

This clonotype has only a few counts. The chain has TRBV12-3 or TRBV12-4 and TRBJ2-1; the D call may be TRBD1 or TRBD2 (6 bases each). The CDR3 is made up of 15 amino acids. The V gene lost 0 bases and the J gene lost 10 bases, with 16 bases spanning the gap. The CDR3 coding sequence is TGTGCCAGCAGTTTAGCGGGCGGTGGGGGGCGGGAGCAGTTCTTC. Encoded protein: CASSLAGGGGREQFF.

The J gene is TRBJ1-3, the V gene TRBV28; TRBD1 is a possible D gene (5 bases). Germline loops: CDR1 MDHEN, CDR2 SYDVKM. V lost 10 bases and J lost 0, with 19 bases in between. The CDR3 is made up of 16 amino acids. The CDR3 region has the DNA TGTGCCACCCACAGCCCGACAGATTACTCTGGAAACACCATATATTTT. Its translation is CATHSPTDYSGNTIYF.

This clonotype occurred many times. The chain uses TRBV3-1 and TRBJ2-3; D ambiguous. V lost 0 bases, J lost 4 bases, and 8 bases lay in between. This CDR3 contains 14 residues. Germline CDR1 LGHDT, CDR2 YNNKEL (reference sequence). CDR3 coding DNA: TGTGCCAGCAGCCAAGACCAGCAGTCAGATACGCAGTATTTT. Residues: CASSQDQQSDTQYF.

This clonotype was seen many times. The V call is TRBV20-1, the J call TRBJ1-1, with 9 bases aligning to TRBD1. Germline V gene lookup returns CDR1 DFQATT and CDR2 SNEGSKA (reference sequence). V was clipped by 3 bases and J by 5 bases; unmatched bases: 4. The CDR3 runs to 13 residues. CDR3 DNA sequence: TGCAGTGCTAGCCGGGACAGGGCTACTGAAGCTTTCTTT. It is translated as CSASRDRATEAFF.

There are a few counts of this clonotype. A read error may be the cause here, since a much bigger clone is one base away. The chain uses TRBV18 and TRBJ1-1; the match to TRBD1 covers 8 bases. Germline lookup yields CDR1 KGHSH and CDR2 LQKENI. The CDR3 spans 16 residues. The CDR3 DNA follows: TGTGCCAACTCACCGCAGACAGGGGCCGGAAACACTGAAGCTTTCTTT. Translating gives CANSPQTGAGNTEAFF. The full variable domain, in which reference TRBV18 and TRBJ1-1 provide the parts outside the CDR3, is NAGVMQNPRHLVRRRGQEARLRCSPMKGHSHVYWYRQLPEEGLKFMVYLQKENIIDESGMPKERFSAEFPKEGPSILRIQQVVRGDSAAYFCANSPQTGAGNTEAFFGQGTRLTVV.

This clonotype was counted at least ten times. The chain is built from TRBV6-1 and TRBJ2-5; D remains unclear. The germline V gene encodes CDR1 MNHNS and CDR2 SASEGT. There are 14 residues in the CDR3. V gave up 8 bases and J gave up 5 bases, with 18 bases separating them. The CDR3 coding sequence is TGTGCCAGCTCCGAACATAGGACGCGGGAGACCCAGTACTTC. It encodes CASSEHRTRETQYF.

This clonotype showed up just a few times. V gene TRBV6-1 combines with J gene TRBJ2-1; D may match TRBD1 or TRBD2 (5 bases each). The germline gives CDR1 MNHNS, CDR2 SASEGT. The V end lost 2 bases, the J end lost 4 bases, and 15 bases lay between the germline ends. The CDR3 has 16 residues. DNA for the CDR3: TGTGCCAGCAGTGAATTAGCGACAGTACCATACAATGAGCAGTTCTTC. Amino acids: CASSELATVPYNEQFF.

This clonotype was picked up many times. This chain links TRBV11-2 with TRBJ2-2; D gene ambiguous. V was trimmed by 3 bases and J by 0 bases, leaving 5 bases between them. CDR3 length: 14 amino acids. Germline loops: CDR1 SGHAT, CDR2 FQNNGV. In nucleotides, the CDR3 is TGTGCCAGCAGCTTGATAGCGAACACCGGGGAGCTGTTTTTT. It yields the protein CASSLIANTGELFF. The variable domain in full, with the rest retrieved from reference TRBV11-2 and TRBJ2-2, is EAGVAQSPRYKIIEKRQSVAFWCNPISGHATLYWYQQILGQGPKLLIQFQNNGVVDDSQLPKDRFSAERLKGVDSTLKIQPAKLEDSAVYLCASSLIANTGELFFGEGSRLTVL.

This clonotype appeared many times. The V and J genes are TRBV5-1 and TRBJ1-1; D not resolved. The CDR3 is 15 residues long. Trimming removed 3 bases from V and 0 bases from J, with 12 bases in between. The germline CDR1 and CDR2 sequences are SGHRS and YFSETQ. Here the CDR3 DNA reads TGCGCCAGCAGCTCCGAAAGTACGGTGAACACTGAAGCTTTCTTT. Its translation is CASSSESTVNTEAFF.

This clonotype was observed a handful of times. This chain joins TRBV28 and TRBJ1-5; the match to TRBD1 covers 12 bases. Germline CDR1 is MDHEN and CDR2 is SYDVKM. With V trimmed by 5 bases and J by 2 bases, 10 bases remained unmatched. The CDR3 runs 18 residues. CDR3 in amino acids: CASSDRDRGPPGNQPQHF. The CDR3 nucleotides read TGTGCCAGCAGTGACCGGGACAGGGGGCCGCCAGGCAATCAGCCCCAGCATTTT.

J is TRBJ1-2 and V is TRBV6-2 or TRBV6-3; D ambiguous. With 5 bases removed from V and 0 bases from J, the gap between germline ends came to 10 bases. This CDR3 region has 14 residues. The germline V gene encodes CDR1 MNHEY and CDR2 SVGEGT. The CDR3 protein is CASSREVTNYGYTF. The CDR3 DNA reads TGTGCCAGCAGTAGGGAGGTGACTAACTATGGCTACACCTTC.